The sequence of this T cell receptor beta chain was determined in a study of neurological immune-mediated disorders. This clonotype was picked up many times. What it recognizes is unknown. Study findings and constraints: The level of TCR clonal expansion was highest in patients with HTLV-1-associated myelopathy and lowest in multiple sclerosis, where it fell below the level seen in healthy controls.

Template-switch 5'RACE cDNA synthesis added a 10-nucleotide unique molecular identifier. In each sequencing run, over 160 million TCR-beta sequences were generated from 15-18 subjects. One entry per CDR3 protein, called by TCRdb with MiXCR from the 5' RACE reads. The sample contains about 59,000 distinct CDR3 sequences, around 24% of which appear only once. Time point meaning: technical triplicate 2. The unsorted libraries were made from 2 million PBMCs kept at -80 C. Trimming removed 4 bases from V and 2 bases from J; junction bases left unmatched: 3. CDR1 is SQVTM and CDR2 is ANQGSEA in the germline V gene. This CDR3 has 14 amino acids.

This chain links TRBV29-1 with TRBJ2-1, with 9 bases fitting TRBD2. Sequencing used PBMCs. The sequence derives from a man between 60 and 75 years old with HTLV-1-associated myelopathy (HAM/TSP). As DNA, the CDR3 is TGCAGCGTTGCAGCGGGAGGTACCTACAATGAGCAGTTCTTC. The encoded protein is CSVAAGGTYNEQFF.